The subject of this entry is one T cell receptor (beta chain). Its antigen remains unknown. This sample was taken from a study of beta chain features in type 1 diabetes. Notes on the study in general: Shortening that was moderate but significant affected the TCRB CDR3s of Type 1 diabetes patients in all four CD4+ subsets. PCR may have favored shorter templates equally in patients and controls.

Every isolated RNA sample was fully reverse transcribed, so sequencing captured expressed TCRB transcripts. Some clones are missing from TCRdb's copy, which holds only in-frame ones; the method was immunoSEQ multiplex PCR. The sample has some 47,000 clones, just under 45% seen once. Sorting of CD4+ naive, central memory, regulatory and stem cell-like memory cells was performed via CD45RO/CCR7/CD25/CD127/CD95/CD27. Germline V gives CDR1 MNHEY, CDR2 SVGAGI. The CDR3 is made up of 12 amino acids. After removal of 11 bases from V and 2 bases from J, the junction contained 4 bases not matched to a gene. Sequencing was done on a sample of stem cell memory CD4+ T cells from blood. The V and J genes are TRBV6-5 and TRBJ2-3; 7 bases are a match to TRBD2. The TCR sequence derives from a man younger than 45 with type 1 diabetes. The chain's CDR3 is CAAGVLTDTQYF. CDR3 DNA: TGTGCCGCGGGAGTACTCACAGATACGCAGTATTTT.